This T cell receptor (beta chain) was captured by sequencing in a study of shared clonotypes between healthy human individuals. CDR1 and CDR2 (germline): SGHAT, FQDESV (reference sequence). The CDR3 is made up of 15 amino acids. V was clipped by 3 bases and J by 4 bases; unmatched bases: 5. Once extracted for a subset, genomic DNA was divided evenly among several immunoSEQ plates. Repertoires were generated with immunoSEQ multiplex PCR, while TCRdb's copy carries only in-frame clones and drops some. The table includes 400,000 to 600,000 clones, roughly 77% detected once. This sequence was found in a woman aged 40 to 50 in good health. Some clones in this sample may be carry-over from other donors' samples. The sequenced sample consisted of PBMCs. V gene TRBV11-1 combines with J gene TRBJ2-7; 11 bases fit TRBD2. CDR3 loop: CASSFGLAGGYEQYF. For the CDR3, the DNA is TGTGCCAGCAGCTTTGGGCTAGCGGGAGGATACGAGCAGTACTTC.